This record looks at one T cell receptor (beta chain) sequence and its context. Its antigen is not known. Healthy bone marrow donors supplied every sample. The sample comes from a study of cytomegalovirus exposure and HLA in healthy donors. The CDR3 has 14 amino acids. V dropped 1 base and J dropped 7 bases, with 14 bases sitting between them. Germline V CDR1 and CDR2: MNHNS, SASEGT. Use of 60 Vbeta and 13 Jbeta primers characterized the PCR. Assay: immunoSEQ multiplex PCR; the TCRdb copy retains only in-frame clones and omits some. The sample lists about 120,000 clones; approximately 87% were seen once. Notes on the study in general: TCR beta V- and J-gene trimming was later associated with a missense DCLRE1C variant. Most TCRs appeared rarely, but some public TCRs recurred in many donors. Sequencing had likely introduced a cluster of highly shared sequence variants as an artifact.

The chain is built from TRBV6-1 and TRBJ2-7; TRBD2 might be the D (6 bases). The receptor was isolated from a man aged 18 to 35 in good health and CMV-seropositive. Material: PBMCs. This CDR3 is CASSEVRGGVEQYF. CDR3 nucleotide sequence: TGTGCCAGCAGTGAAGTCCGGGGCGGGGTTGAGCAGTACTTC.